A single sample is the source of the 22 T cell receptor beta chains below, sequenced in a study of blood T cell repertoires in COVID-19. Only in-frame clones appear in the TCRdb table, and some are missing; sequencing was by immunoSEQ multiplex PCR. The sample shows around 270,000 clones, approximately 92% of them seen only once. The sequenced sample consisted of peripheral blood. These receptors came from a person under 30 with COVID-19, enrolled during active disease.

This rearrangement joins TRBV7-9 to TRBJ2-1, with 14 bases that match TRBD2. CDR1 SEHNR and CDR2 FQNEAQ come from the germline V gene (reference sequence). The CDR3 contains 15 residues. Unmatched junction bases numbered 1, after V lost 5 bases and J lost 4 bases. Here the CDR3 DNA reads TGTGCCAGCAGCAGGACTAGCGGGAGGTACAATGAGCAGTTCTTC. This encodes CASSRTSGRYNEQFF.

The J gene is TRBJ2-7, the V gene TRBV29-1; possible D gene TRBD1, 6 bases. The V and J ends lost 2 bases and 6 bases respectively, with 11 bases between them. This CDR3 is built from 12 residues. Germline CDR1 reads SQVTM; CDR2 reads ANQGSEA. DNA of the CDR3: TGCAGCGTTGAACGGGCAGGGGCCGAGCAGTACTTC. Amino acids: CSVERAGAEQYF.

This clone was picked up a small number of times. V gene TRBV5-1 combines with J gene TRBJ1-2; 9 nucleotides agree with TRBD1. Trimming cost V 0 bases and J 3 bases; bases outside gene matches: 0. CDR3 length: 14 residues. The germline CDR1 and CDR2 sequences are SGHRS and YFSETQ. The CDR3 sequence: CASSLGTGDYGYTF. The CDR3 DNA sequence: TGCGCCAGCAGCTTGGGGACAGGGGACTATGGCTACACCTTC.

This clone was seen just once. The chain combines TRBV24-1 with TRBJ2-5; the match to TRBD2 covers 8 bases. Losses at the gene ends were 4 bases for V and 5 bases for J; bases not matched to a gene: 11. Germline-derived CDR1 and CDR2 are KGHDR and SFDVKD. The CDR3 sequence is 16 residues long. The CDR3 reads CATSDPSAGAWETQYF. The CDR3 DNA sequence: TGTGCCACCAGTGACCCATCAGCGGGAGCATGGGAGACCCAGTACTTC.

CDR3 region: CASSEPTWTGYQPQHF. The DNA for the CDR3 is TGTGCCAGCAGTGAACCCACCTGGACAGGTTATCAGCCCCAGCATTTT. The genes are TRBV6-1 and TRBJ1-5; 7 nucleotides align to TRBD1. The germline gives CDR1 MNHNS, CDR2 SASEGT. Unmatched junction bases numbered 9, after V lost 2 bases and J lost 5 bases. CDR3 length: 16 amino acids.

This clone was counted once. The chain recombines TRBV7-9 with TRBJ2-1; the D gene is possibly TRBD2 (6 bases). V shed 3 bases and J shed 6 bases, with 6 bases lying between them. CDR1 and CDR2 from the germline V gene are SEHNR and FQNEAQ (reference sequence). The CDR3 contains 12 residues. The CDR3 loop reads CASSFGSNEQFF. CDR3 DNA sequence: TGTGCCAGCAGCTTCGGGAGCAATGAGCAGTTCTTC.

The chain has TRBV6-2 or TRBV6-3 and TRBJ1-5; maybe TRBD1 (6 bases). V gave up 2 bases and J gave up 2 bases, with 10 bases separating them. Germline CDR1 is MNHEY and CDR2 is SVGEGT. The CDR3 totals 15 residues. CDR3 nucleotide sequence: TGTGCCAGCAGTTACCTACAGGGCCGCAATCAGCCCCAGCATTTT. It is translated as CASSYLQGRNQPQHF.

The chain recombines TRBV6-5 with TRBJ2-7; 10 nucleotides align to TRBD1. CDR3 length equals 13 residues. CDR1 is MNHEY and CDR2 is SVGAGI in the germline V gene. Trimming cost V 8 bases and J 3 bases; bases outside gene matches: 4. CDR3 DNA: TGTGCCAGCTCCGGGACAGGGGACTACGAGCAGTACTTC. This codes for CASSGTGDYEQYF.

The CDR3, as DNA: TGTGCCAGTAGTGCTCGGACTAGCGGGGTTAGCACAGATACGCAGTATTTT. Its translation is CASSARTSGVSTDTQYF. The genes are TRBV19 and TRBJ2-3; 12 bases align to TRBD2. The CDR3 covers 17 residues. Germline V gene sequence: CDR1 LNHDA, CDR2 SQIVND (reference sequence). V gave up 5 bases and J gave up 0 bases; unmatched junction bases: 6.

The genes are TRBV4-1 and TRBJ2-3; possible D gene TRBD2, 6 bases. The CDR3 covers 15 residues. The germline V gene has CDR1 MGHRA and CDR2 YSYEKL. Deletions cut 3 bases from V and 1 base from J, with 11 bases between. In DNA, the CDR3 is TGCGCCAGCAGCCACTACCGCGGGGGCACAGATACGCAGTATTTT. Residues: CASSHYRGGTDTQYF.

The V call is TRBV10-3, the J call TRBJ2-7, with 7 positions matching TRBD2. Germline lookup yields CDR1 ENHRY and CDR2 SYGVKD. The V gene end was trimmed by 2 bases and the J gene end by 4 bases; junction bases not matched to a gene: 17. The CDR3 length is 18 residues. The CDR3 DNA is TGTGCCATCAGTGAGCCGATGTCCGCTAGCGGATCAACTTACGAGCAGTACTTC. Protein sequence: CAISEPMSASGSTYEQYF.

The V and J genes are TRBV11-2 and TRBJ2-1, with 7 bases lining up with TRBD1. With V trimmed by 0 bases and J by 5 bases, 4 bases remained unmatched. This CDR3 comprises 15 residues. Per the germline V gene, CDR1 is SGHAT and CDR2 is FQNNGV. The CDR3 reads CASSLDGTAHNEQFF. DNA of the CDR3: TGTGCCAGCAGCTTAGACGGGACAGCCCACAATGAGCAGTTCTTC.

The chain carries TRBV12-3 or TRBV12-4 and TRBJ2-7; TRBD1 matches 8 bases. With 5 bases clipped from V and 3 bases from J, the junction kept 3 bases outside the gene matches. This CDR3 spans 13 amino acids. The CDR3 DNA reads as TGTGCCAGCAGTCTAGGACAGGGCTACGAGCAGTACTTC. Its protein is CASSLGQGYEQYF.

V is TRBV29-1 and J is TRBJ1-4, with TRBD1 matching 8 bases. Germline lookup yields CDR1 SQVTM and CDR2 ANQGSEA. V lost 5 bases, J lost 5 bases, and 19 bases stayed unmatched. This CDR3 contains 18 residues. Written as DNA, the CDR3 is TGCAGCGTTTCTGGTGGGGTTCGAGAACAGGGGGTAAATGAAAAACTGTTTTTT. Protein: CSVSGGVREQGVNEKLFF. Complete variable domain (other parts from reference TRBV29-1 and TRBJ1-4): SAVISQKPSRDICQRGTSLTIQCQVDSQVTMMFWYRQQPGQSLTLIATANQGSEATYESGFVIDKFPISRPNLTFSTLTVSNMSPEDSSIYLCSVSGGVREQGVNEKLFFGSGTQLSVL.

The chain is built from TRBV13 and TRBJ2-3, with D possibly TRBD1 on 5 matching bases. The length of the CDR3 is 15 residues. Per the germline V gene, CDR1 is PRHDT and CDR2 is FYEKMQ (reference sequence). Trimming cost V 0 bases and J 4 bases, with 11 bases left between them. The CDR3, as DNA: TGTGCCAGCAGCTTAGGGCAGGGTGGGCCAGATACGCAGTATTTT. This gives the protein CASSLGQGGPDTQYF.

V and J are TRBV25-1 and TRBJ1-2, with D perhaps matching TRBD1 (6 bases). CDR1 and CDR2 from the germline V gene are MGHDK and SYGVNS. The CDR3 totals 15 residues. With 5 bases removed from V and 1 base from J, the gap between germline ends came to 14 bases. CDR3 region: CASSRDQGHNYGYTF. CDR3 coding DNA: TGTGCCAGCAGTCGGGATCAGGGACATAACTATGGCTACACCTTC.

The rearrangement joins TRBV28 to TRBJ2-1, with 13 nucleotides matching TRBD2. In germline, CDR1 is MDHEN, CDR2 SYDVKM. There are 16 residues in the CDR3. Unmatched junction bases numbered 7, after V lost 5 bases and J lost 6 bases. CDR3 protein: CASSPGGLAGANEQFF. CDR3 nucleotide sequence: TGTGCCAGCAGTCCAGGAGGACTAGCGGGAGCCAATGAGCAGTTCTTC.

CDR3 nucleotide sequence: TGCGCCAGCAGCCAAAACAGGGTCCCAAGGACCGGGGAGCTGTTTTTT. It is translated as CASSQNRVPRTGELFF. The chain combines TRBV4-3 with TRBJ2-2; D may be TRBD1 (6 bases). The germline V gene has CDR1 LGHNA and CDR2 YSLEER. The V and J ends lost 2 bases and 5 bases respectively, with 15 bases between them. This CDR3 comprises 16 residues.

The chain is built from TRBV4-1 and TRBJ2-3; 10 nucleotides agree with TRBD2. The CDR3 consists of 17 residues. Germline lookup yields CDR1 MGHRA and CDR2 YSYEKL. With V trimmed by 2 bases and J by 6 bases, 11 bases remained unmatched. The CDR3 sequence is CASSQQSLAGGKDTQYF. CDR3 bases: TGCGCCAGCAGCCAACAATCTTTAGCGGGGGGAAAGGATACGCAGTATTTT.

The CDR3 spells CASSDLRGSAPSRDTQYF. The CDR3 nucleotides are TGTGCCAGCAGCGACCTCCGGGGGAGCGCACCTAGTCGAGATACGCAGTATTTT. The chain joins TRBV7-8 to TRBJ2-3; TRBD2 might be the D (6 bases). Germline V gene lookup returns CDR1 SGHVS and CDR2 FQNEAQ. Trimming pared 5 bases from V and 5 bases from J, leaving 26 bases between. The CDR3 loop spans 18 amino acids.

The chain is built from TRBV11-2 and TRBJ1-1, with 9 bases matching TRBD1. The V gene end was trimmed by 5 bases and the J gene end by 3 bases; junction bases not matched to a gene: 13. Germline V gives CDR1 SGHAT, CDR2 FQNNGV. The CDR3 contains 17 residues. CDR3 sequence reads: CASSPGLGQGADTEAFF. The CDR3 coding sequence is TGTGCCAGCAGCCCCGGCCTGGGACAGGGAGCGGACACTGAAGCTTTCTTT.

The DNA for the CDR3 is TGTGCCAGTGGACTACCTGGGCTTGCCGGGGAGCTGTTTTTT. Protein sequence: CASGLPGLAGELFF. The rearrangement links TRBV19 to TRBJ2-2; possibly TRBD2 for D (6 bases). The germline CDR1 and CDR2 sequences are LNHDA and SQIVND (reference sequence). The CDR3 has 14 amino acids. V lost 8 bases to trimming and J lost 6 bases, with 16 bases between them. Filled out from reference TRBV19 and TRBJ2-2, the complete variable domain reads DGGITQSPKYLFRKEGQNVTLSCEQNLNHDAMYWYRQDPGQGLRLIYYSQIVNDFQKGDIAEGYSVSREKKESFPLTVTSAQKNPTAFYLCASGLPGLAGELFFGEGSRLTVL.